This TCR beta chain was identified in a study of blood T cell repertoires in COVID-19. Study background: Samples came from the United States, Italy and Spain, spanning acute and convalescent COVID-19. Sources were T cells, B-cell-depleted T cells, or PBMCs; the material itself was cDNA or gDNA.

Sample share makes this clone medium-sized (0.01 to 0.1%). Original handling: Amplified reference gene primers provided the basis for estimating nucleated cell counts. The method was immunoSEQ multiplex PCR; TCRdb's version includes in-frame clones alone and lacks a portion of them. The V and J calls and clone size were taken over from that table, and D and trimming were inferred from the DNA. This table has approximately 85,000 clones, 75% to 85% appearing once. Sequenced input: peripheral blood. The sequence was collected from a human donor in a cohort sampled during active COVID-19.

CDR3 coding DNA: TGTGCCAGCAGTTTTGGACCCGGGACTGAGTCCTACGAGCAGTACTTC. This encodes CASSFGPGTESYEQYF. This chain links TRBV6-2 or TRBV6-3 with TRBJ2-7; D perhaps matches TRBD2 (6 bases). V was pared by 4 bases and J by 1 base, with 17 bases between. Germline CDR1 reads MNHEY; CDR2 reads SVGEGT. The CDR3 consists of 16 residues.